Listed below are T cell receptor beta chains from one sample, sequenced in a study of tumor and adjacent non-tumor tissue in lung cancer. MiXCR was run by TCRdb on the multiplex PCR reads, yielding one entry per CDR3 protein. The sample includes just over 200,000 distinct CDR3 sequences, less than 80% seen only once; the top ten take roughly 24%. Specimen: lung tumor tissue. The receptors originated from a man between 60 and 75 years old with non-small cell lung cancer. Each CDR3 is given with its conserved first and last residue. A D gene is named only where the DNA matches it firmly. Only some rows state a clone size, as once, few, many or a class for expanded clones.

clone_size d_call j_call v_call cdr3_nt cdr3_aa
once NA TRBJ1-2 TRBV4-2 TGTACCAGCAGCCCCCCTGCGGGGACGGAGGGGCATGCCTACACCTTC CTSSPPAGTEGHAYTF
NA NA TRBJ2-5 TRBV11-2 TGTGCCAGCAGCTTAGGGGGCCAGGGATCGTGGGAGACCCAGTACTTC CASSLGGQGSWETQYF
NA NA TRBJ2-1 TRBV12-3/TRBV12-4 TGTGCCAGCAGGTCGAGCGGAACCTACAATGAGCAGTTCTTC CASRSSGTYNEQFF
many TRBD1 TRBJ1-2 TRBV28 TGTGCCAGCAGTTCGCCAGGGACAGGCCGCCGGGATGGCTACACCTTC CASSSPGTGRRDGYTF
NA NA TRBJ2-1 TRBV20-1 TGCAGTGCTGGAACCAGACCACTATACAATGAGGAGTTCTTC CSAGTRPLYNEEFF
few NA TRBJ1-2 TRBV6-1 TGTGCCAGCAGTGAAGCGAGACTGAACTATGGCTACACCTTC CASSEARLNYGYTF
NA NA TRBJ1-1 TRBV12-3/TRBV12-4 TGTGCCAGCAGCTCTCAGACTGGTTCGAATACTGAAGCTTCCTTT CASSSQTGSNTEASF
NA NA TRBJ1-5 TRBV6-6 TGTGCTAACAGTTACGGGACCACCTACAATCAGCCCCAGCATTTT CANSYGTTYNQPQHF
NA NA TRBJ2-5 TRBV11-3 TGTGCCAACAGCCCACCAAGGGGACAAGAGACCCAGTACTTC CANSPPRGQETQYF
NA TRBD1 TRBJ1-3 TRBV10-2 TGCGCCAGCCGACAGGGGATCGCTGGAAACACCATATATTTT CASRQGIAGNTIYF
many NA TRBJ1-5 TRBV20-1 TGCAGTGCTAGAGACTGGCAGGGTGGCAATCAGCCCCAGCATTTT CSARDWQGGNQPQHF
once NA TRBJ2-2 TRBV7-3 TGTGCCAGCAGCTTACAGGCGACCGGGGAGCTGTTTTTT CASSLQATGELFF
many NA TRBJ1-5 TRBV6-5 TGTGCCAGCAGAGGACACAATAGCAATCAGCCCCAGCATTTT CASRGHNSNQPQHF
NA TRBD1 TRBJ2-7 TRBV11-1 TGTGCCAGCAGTTCCTCGGAGAGGGGGCCATACGGGCAGTACTTC CASSSSERGPYGQYF
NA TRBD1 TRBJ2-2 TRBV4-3 TGCGTCAGCAGCCAAGAACCCCTCTGGGGACACGAGGGCACAGGGGAGTTGTTTTTT CVSSQEPLWGHEGTGELFF
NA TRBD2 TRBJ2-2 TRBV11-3 TGTGCCAGCAGGTCCCGGGGAGCGGGAGGATACAGAGTCGGGGAGCTGTATTTT CASRSRGAGGYRVGELYF
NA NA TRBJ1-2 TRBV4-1 TGCGCCAGCAGCCAAGCCGAACGGGGGGCACATAACTATAGCTACACCTTC CASSQAERGAHNYSYTF
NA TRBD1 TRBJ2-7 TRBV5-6 TGTGCCAGCAGCTTGATCGGGACAGGGAGCGAGCAGTACTTC CASSLIGTGSEQYF
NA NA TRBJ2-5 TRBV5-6 TGTGTCAGCAGCTTGAGGCCCGCGGAGACCCAGTACTTC CVSSLRPAETQYF
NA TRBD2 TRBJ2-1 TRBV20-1 TGCAGTGCTTATCGCGGGGGGCCGGCCCGGAATGAGCTGGTCTTC CSAYRGGPARNELVF
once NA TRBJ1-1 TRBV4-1 TGTGCCAGCAGCCAAGACCTTCACCAGGTGGGTGGCACTGAAGCTTTCTTT CASSQDLHQVGGTEAFF
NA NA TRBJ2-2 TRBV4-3 TGCGGCAGCAGCCAAGGACGTGCGGGAATAGGCGGGGAGCTATTTTTT CGSSQGRAGIGGELFF
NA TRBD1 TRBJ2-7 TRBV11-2 TGTGCCAGCAATACATTAGGGGGCGAAACCTACGAGCAGTACTTC CASNTLGGETYEQYF
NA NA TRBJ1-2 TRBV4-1 TGCGCCAGCAGCCAAGATGGACGGTCCTATCGCTACACCTTC CASSQDGRSYRYTF
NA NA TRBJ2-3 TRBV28 TGTGCCAGCAGTTTACCGGAGCCCACAGATACGCAGAATTTT CASSLPEPTDTQNF
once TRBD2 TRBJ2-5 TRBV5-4 TGTGCCAGCAGCACTATTCTGGGGGGGGAGACCCAGTACTTC CASSTILGGETQYF
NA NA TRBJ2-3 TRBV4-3 TGCGTCAGCAGCCAAGATAGAGCGGGTATCACAGATACGCAGTATTTT CVSSQDRAGITDTQYF
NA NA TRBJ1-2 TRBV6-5 TGTGCCAACAGTAAGGGGTCGGACTACGGCTACACCTTC CANSKGSDYGYTF
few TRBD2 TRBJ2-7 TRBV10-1 TGCGCCAGCAGTGACCAGCGGGGGGCCAGCTACGAGCAGTACTTC CASSDQRGASYEQYF
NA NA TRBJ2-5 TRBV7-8 TGTGCCAACAGCTTAGTCGGGTCACTGTTTCAAGGTGGGACCCAGTACTTC CANSLVGSLFQGGTQYF
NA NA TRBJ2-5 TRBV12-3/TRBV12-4 TGTGCCAGCAGTTTAAACCCCCGGGGGACCCAGTACTTC CASSLNPRGTQYF
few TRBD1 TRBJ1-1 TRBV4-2 TGTGCCAGCAGCCTACGCCGGGACAGAGGACTACTGAACACTGAAGCTTTCTTT CASSLRRDRGLLNTEAFF
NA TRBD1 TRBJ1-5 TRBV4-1 TGCGCCAGCAGCCGCCGGGGACAGGGGGCAGGTGGCAATCAGGCCCAGCATTTT CASSRRGQGAGGNQAQHF
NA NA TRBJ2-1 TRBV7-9 TGTGCCAGCGGAGGGACCGACCGAGGCAATGAGCAGTTCTTC CASGGTDRGNEQFF
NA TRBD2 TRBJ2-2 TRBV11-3 TGCGCCAGCAGCTTAAGCCACTCCGGGACTAGCGGGAGGGCCGCTAGGAACACCGGGGAGCTGTTTTTT CASSLSHSGTSGRAARNTGELFF
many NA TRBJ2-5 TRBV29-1 TGCAGCGTACGTTCAGACCAAGAGACCCAGTACTTC CSVRSDQETQYF
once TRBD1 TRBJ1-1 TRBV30 TGTGCCTGGAGTAACAGCGGGACAGTCGGAGCTCTCTTT CAWSNSGTVGALF
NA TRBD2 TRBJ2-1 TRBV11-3 TGTGCCAGTAGCCCGTCTAGCGGGACCAAGAATGAGCAGTTCTTC CASSPSSGTKNEQFF
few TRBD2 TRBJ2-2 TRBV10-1 TGCGCCAGCAGCGGGACTAGCGAAATCACCGGGGAGCTGTTTTTT CASSGTSEITGELFF
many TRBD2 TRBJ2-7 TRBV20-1 TGCAGTGCTAGGGGGCGGGAGGACCACGAGCAGTACTTC CSARGREDHEQYF
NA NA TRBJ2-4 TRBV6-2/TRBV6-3 TGTGCCAGCAGTTACTCTCGGCAGACGGTCGACAAAAACATTCAGTACTTC CASSYSRQTVDKNIQYF
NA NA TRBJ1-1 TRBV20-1 TGCAGTGCTAGAGATAATAGGGCCAACACTGAAGCTTTCTTT CSARDNRANTEAFF
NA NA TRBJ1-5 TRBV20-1 TGCAGTGCAACAACCGAGGGGCCCGGTCAGTCCCAGCATTTT CSATTEGPGQSQHF
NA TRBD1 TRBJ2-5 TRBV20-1 TGCAGTGCTTGGACAGGGGTTGGGGAGAACCAGTACTTC CSAWTGVGENQYF
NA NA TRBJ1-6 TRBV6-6 TGTGCCAGCAGAAATCAGGGAGGGAGAAGCTCATCCCTCCACTTT CASRNQGGRSSSLHF
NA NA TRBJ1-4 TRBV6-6 TGTGCAAGCAGATCCAATGAAAAACTGTCTTTT CASRSNEKLSF
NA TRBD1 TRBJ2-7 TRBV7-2 TGTGCCAGCAGCAGGGACAGTCACGAGCAGTACTTC CASSRDSHEQYF
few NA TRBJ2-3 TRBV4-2 TGTGCCAGCAGCCAAGATGATGTGGGGGGCCGGACAGATACGCAGTATTTT CASSQDDVGGRTDTQYF